This entry concerns a single T cell receptor beta chain. The sample is drawn from a study of technical replicates of blood from a handful of donors. The assay was immunoSEQ multiplex PCR, and TCRdb's table has in-frame clones only and misses some. The sample contains 55,000 to 75,000 clones, 80% to 95% of which appear only once. The CDR3 spans 15 residues. V shed 2 bases and J 7 bases; nucleotides not matched to a gene: 6. Germline CDR1 SNHLY, CDR2 FYNNEI. This sequence was found in a human donor in good health. Some clones in this sample may be carry-over from other donors' samples. Sequenced material: PBMCs. The chain couples TRBV2 to TRBJ2-2; 8 nucleotides align to TRBD2. CDR3 loop: CASSEIRTSLGELFF. As DNA, the CDR3 is TGTGCCAGCAGTGAAATTAGGACTAGCCTCGGGGAGCTGTTTTTT.